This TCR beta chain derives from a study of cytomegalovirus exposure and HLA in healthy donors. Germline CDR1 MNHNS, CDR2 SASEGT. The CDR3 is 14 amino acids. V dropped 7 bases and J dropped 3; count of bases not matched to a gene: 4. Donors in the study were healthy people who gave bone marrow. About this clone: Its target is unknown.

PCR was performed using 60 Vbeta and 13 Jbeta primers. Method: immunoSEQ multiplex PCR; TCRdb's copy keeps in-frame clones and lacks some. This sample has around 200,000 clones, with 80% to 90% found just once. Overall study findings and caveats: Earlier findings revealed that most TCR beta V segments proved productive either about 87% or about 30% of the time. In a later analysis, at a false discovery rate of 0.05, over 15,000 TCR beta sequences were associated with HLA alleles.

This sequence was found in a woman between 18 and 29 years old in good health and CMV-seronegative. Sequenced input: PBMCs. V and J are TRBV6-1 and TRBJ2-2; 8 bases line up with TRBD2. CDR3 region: CASKVAGHTGELFF. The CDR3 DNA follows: TGTGCCAGCAAAGTAGCGGGACACACCGGGGAGCTGTTTTTT.